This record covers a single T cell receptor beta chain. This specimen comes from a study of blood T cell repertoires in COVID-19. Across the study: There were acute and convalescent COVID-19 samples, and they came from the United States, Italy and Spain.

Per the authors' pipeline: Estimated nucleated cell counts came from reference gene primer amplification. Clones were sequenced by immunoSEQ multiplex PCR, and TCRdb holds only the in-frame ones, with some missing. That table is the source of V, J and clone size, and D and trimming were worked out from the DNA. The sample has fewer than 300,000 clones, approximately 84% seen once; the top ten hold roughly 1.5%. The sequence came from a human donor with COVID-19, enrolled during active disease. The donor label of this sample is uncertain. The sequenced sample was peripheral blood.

The CDR3: CASSLNSGGTEAFF. CDR3 nucleotide sequence: TGCGCCAGCAGCTTAAATTCAGGGGGCACTGAAGCTTTCTTT. The chain couples TRBV5-1 to TRBJ1-1; TRBD1 matches at 7 bases. The CDR3 has 14 residues. Germline assignment: CDR1 SGHRS and CDR2 YFSETQ. Trimming cost V 2 bases and J 4 bases; bases outside gene matches: 5.